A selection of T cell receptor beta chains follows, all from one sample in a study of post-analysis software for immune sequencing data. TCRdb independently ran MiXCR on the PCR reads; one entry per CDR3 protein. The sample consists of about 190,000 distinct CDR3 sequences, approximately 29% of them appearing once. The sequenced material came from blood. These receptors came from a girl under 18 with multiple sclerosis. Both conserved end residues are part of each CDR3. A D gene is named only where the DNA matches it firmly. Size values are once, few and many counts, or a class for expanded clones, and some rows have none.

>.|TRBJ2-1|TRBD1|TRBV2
CASRRQGDSYEQFF
TGTGCCAGCAGGAGACAGGGGGATAGCTACGAGCAGTTCTTC
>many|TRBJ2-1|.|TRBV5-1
CASSLDYEQFF
TGCGCCAGCAGCTTGGACTATGAGCAGTTCTTC
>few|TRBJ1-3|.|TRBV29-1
CSAAGNTIYF
TGCAGCGCCGCGGGAAACACCATATATTTT
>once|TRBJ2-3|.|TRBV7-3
CASSFERGDTQYF
TGTGCCAGCAGCTTTGAAAGGGGAGATACGCAGTATTTT
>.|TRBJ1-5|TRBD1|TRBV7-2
CASSLATGGGQPQHF
TGTGCCAGCAGCCTGGCGACAGGGGGAGGTCAGCCCCAGCATTTT
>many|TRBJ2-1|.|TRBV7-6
CASSLGGGSYNEQFF
TGTGCCAGCAGCTTAGGCGGCGGCTCCTACAATGAGCAGTTCTTC
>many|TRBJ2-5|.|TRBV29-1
CSVDSWGVGETQYF
TGCAGCGTGGACTCTTGGGGCGTCGGGGAGACCCAGTACTTC
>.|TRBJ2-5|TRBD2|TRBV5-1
CASSFSGGGYNEQYF
TGCGCCAGCAGCTTTAGCGGGGGGGGCTACAATGAGCAGTACTTC
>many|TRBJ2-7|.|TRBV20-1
CSADDVYEQYF
TGCAGTGCTGATGACGTGTACGAGCAGTACTTC
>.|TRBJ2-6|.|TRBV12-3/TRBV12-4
CASSLGSVGSGANVLTF
TGTGCCAGCAGTTTAGGGTCCGTAGGCTCTGGGGCCAACGTCCTGACTTTC
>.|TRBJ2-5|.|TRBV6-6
CASSYPAAYQETQYF
TGTGCCAGCAGTTACCCTGCCGCGTACCAAGAGACCCAGTACTTC
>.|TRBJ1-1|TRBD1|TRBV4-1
CASSQQGAGNTEAFF
TGCGCCAGCAGCCAGCAGGGGGCTGGGAACACTGAAGCTTTCTTT
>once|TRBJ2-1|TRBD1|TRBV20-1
CSARGNRGPDNEQFF
TGCAGTGCTAGAGGTAACAGGGGTCCTGACAATGAGCAGTTCTTC
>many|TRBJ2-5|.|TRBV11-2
CASSSRDKNGETQYF
TGTGCCAGCAGCTCCCGGGACAAAAACGGGGAGACCCAGTACTTC
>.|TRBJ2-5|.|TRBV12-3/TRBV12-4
CASNPGGYQETQYF
TGTGCCAGCAATCCCGGAGGGTACCAAGAGACCCAGTACTTC
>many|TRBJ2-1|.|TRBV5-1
CASSLYGAGDEQFF
TGCGCCAGCAGCTTGTACGGGGCCGGGGATGAGCAGTTCTTC
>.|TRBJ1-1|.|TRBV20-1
CSASPPGVNTEAFF
TGCAGTGCTAGTCCCCCAGGGGTCAACACTGAAGCTTTCTTT
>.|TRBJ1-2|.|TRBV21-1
CASTNHVGQGAPRYGYTF
.
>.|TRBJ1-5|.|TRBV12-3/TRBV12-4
CASSSRDGPNQPQHF
TGTGCCAGCAGTTCCCGGGACGGACCCAATCAGCCCCAGCATTTT
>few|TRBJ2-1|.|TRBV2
CASSLSFSSYNEQFF
TGTGCCAGCAGCCTATCATTTAGCTCCTACAATGAGCAGTTCTTC
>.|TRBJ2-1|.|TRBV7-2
CASSPRSGGYNEQFF
TGTGCCAGCAGCCCCCGGAGTGGGGGCTACAATGAGCAGTTCTTC
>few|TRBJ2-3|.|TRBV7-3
CASSSTRTRATDTQYF
TGTGCCAGCAGCTCGACCAGGACAAGAGCCACAGATACGCAGTATTTT
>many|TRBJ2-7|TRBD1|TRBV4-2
CASSQVGQAYEQYF
TGTGCCAGCAGCCAAGTAGGACAGGCGTACGAGCAGTACTTC
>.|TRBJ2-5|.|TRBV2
CATKMTETQYF
TGTGCCACAAAAATGACAGAGACCCAGTACTTC
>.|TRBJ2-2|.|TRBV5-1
CASSLVSTGELFF
TGCGCCAGCAGCTTGGTATCGACCGGGGAGCTGTTTTTT
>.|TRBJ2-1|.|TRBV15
CATSRGGSADHSREQFF
TGTGCCACCAGCAGAGGAGGGAGCGCGGACCACTCCCGTGAGCAGTTCTTC
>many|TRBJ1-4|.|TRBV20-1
CSASKKANEKLFF
TGCAGTGCTAGTAAGAAGGCTAATGAAAAACTGTTTTTT
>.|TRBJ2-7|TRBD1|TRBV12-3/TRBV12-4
CASSFGDRTYEQYF
TGTGCCAGCAGTTTCGGGGACAGGACCTACGAGCAGTACTTC
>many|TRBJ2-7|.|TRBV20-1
CSAREGFSYEQYF
TGCAGTGCTAGAGAAGGATTCTCCTACGAGCAGTACTTC
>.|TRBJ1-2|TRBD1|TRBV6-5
CASSYGGQDYYGYTF
TGTGCCAGCAGTTACGGGGGACAGGACTATTATGGCTACACCTTC
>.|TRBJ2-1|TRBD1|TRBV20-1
CSASVRGLSYNEWFF
TGCAGTGCTTCCGTCAGGGGGCTGTCCTACAATGAGTGGTTCTTC
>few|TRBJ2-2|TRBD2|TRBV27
CASSTITSGGNTGELFF
TGTGCCAGCAGTACAATAACTAGCGGGGGGAACACCGGGGAGCTGTTTTTT
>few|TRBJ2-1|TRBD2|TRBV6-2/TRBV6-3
CASSYLADNEQFF
TGTGCCAGCAGTTACCTAGCGGACAATGAGCAGTTCTTC
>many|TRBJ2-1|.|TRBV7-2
CASTRDNSYNEQFF
TGTGCCAGCACCCGGGACAACTCCTACAATGAGCAGTTCTTC
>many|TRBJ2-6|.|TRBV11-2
CASSPTAGANVLTF
TGTGCCAGCAGCCCGACGGCTGGGGCCAACGTCCTGACTTTC
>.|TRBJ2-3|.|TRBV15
CATSRYAGAATDTQYF
TGTGCCACCAGCAGATACGCGGGGGCCGCCACAGATACGCAGTATTTT
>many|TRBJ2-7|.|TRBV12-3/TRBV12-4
CASTFRPGSIEQYF
TGTGCCAGCACATTTCGGCCGGGGTCGATCGAGCAGTACTTC
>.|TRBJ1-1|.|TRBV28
CASSFRQGRTEAFF
TGTGCCAGCAGTTTCAGGCAGGGTCGCACTGAAGCTTTCTTT
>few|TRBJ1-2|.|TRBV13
CASSLGDGNGYTF
TGTGCCAGCAGCTTAGGGGACGGTAACGGCTACACCTTC
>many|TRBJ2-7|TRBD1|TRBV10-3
CAIRGRDRDEQYF
TGTGCCATCAGGGGCCGGGACAGGGACGAGCAGTACTTC